The sequence of this TCR beta chain was determined in a study of OX40 agonist ivuxolimab in advanced cancers. In the study overall: Dose-escalation subjects each had hepatocellular carcinoma, melanoma, renal cell or head and neck cancer. Study-wide findings and caveats: The investigators did not determine what antigen specificity the expanded peripheral T cells had.

A note on this clone: Its specificity is unknown.

Using immunoSEQ multiplex PCR, the repertoire was profiled, and TCRdb retains in-frame clones only, with some absent. The sample carries about 100,000 clones, about nine tenths recorded once. The CDR3 is 15 amino acids. Trimming at V came to 8 bases and at J to 1 base, leaving 5 bases not matched to a gene. Per germline, CDR1 MNHNS and CDR2 SASEGT. This TCR was recovered from an adult with an advanced solid tumor such as melanoma, head and neck, liver or kidney cancer. This chain uses TRBV6-1 with TRBJ2-2, with 9 bases lining up with TRBD1. This sample comprised CD4+ or CD8+ T cells sorted from blood, obtained in a trial of the OX40 agonist ivuxolimab. In DNA, the CDR3 is TGTGCCAGCCCGGGACAGGGAGGGAACACCGGGGAGCTGTTTTTT. Translation gives CASPGQGGNTGELFF.